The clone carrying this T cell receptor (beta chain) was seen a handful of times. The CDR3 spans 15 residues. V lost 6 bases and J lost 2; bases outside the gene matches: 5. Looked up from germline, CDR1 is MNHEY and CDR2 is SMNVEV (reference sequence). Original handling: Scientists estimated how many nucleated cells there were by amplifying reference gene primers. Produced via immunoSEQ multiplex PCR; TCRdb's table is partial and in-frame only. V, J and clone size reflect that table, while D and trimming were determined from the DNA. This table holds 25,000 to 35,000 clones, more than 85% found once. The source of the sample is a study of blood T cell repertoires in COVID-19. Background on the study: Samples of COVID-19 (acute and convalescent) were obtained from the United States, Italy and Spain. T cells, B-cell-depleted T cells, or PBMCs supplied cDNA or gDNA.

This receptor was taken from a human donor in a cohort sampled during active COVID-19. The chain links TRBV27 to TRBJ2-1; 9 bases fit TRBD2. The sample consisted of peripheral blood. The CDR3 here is CASSQTSGTYNEQFF. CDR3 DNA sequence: TGTGCCAGCAGCCAGACTAGCGGAACCTACAATGAGCAGTTCTTC.